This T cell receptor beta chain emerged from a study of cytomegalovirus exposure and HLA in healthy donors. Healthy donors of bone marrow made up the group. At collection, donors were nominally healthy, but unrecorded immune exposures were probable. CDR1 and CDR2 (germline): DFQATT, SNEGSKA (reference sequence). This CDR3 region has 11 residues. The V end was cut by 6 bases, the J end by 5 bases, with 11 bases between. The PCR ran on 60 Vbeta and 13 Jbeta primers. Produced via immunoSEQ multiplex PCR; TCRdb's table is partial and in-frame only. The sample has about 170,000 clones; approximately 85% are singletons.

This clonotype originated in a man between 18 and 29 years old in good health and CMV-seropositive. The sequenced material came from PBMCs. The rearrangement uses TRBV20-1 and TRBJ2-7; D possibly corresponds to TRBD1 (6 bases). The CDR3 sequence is CSAPEGDEQYF. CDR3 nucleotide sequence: TGCAGTGCACCAGAGGGGGACGAGCAGTACTTC.